Given below is one T cell receptor (beta chain) in context. Some clones are missing from TCRdb's copy, which holds only in-frame ones; the method was immunoSEQ multiplex PCR. The table has roughly 250,000 clones, 70% seen once. The data were obtained in a study of cytotoxic CD8 clonotypes in ibrutinib-treated CLL. Whole-study context: Partial response occurred in roughly 25 patients and complete response in 2; at median around 66 months, around 15 remained remitted and 12 progressed.

Approximately 1.9 micrograms of genomic DNA came from cryopreserved PBMCs for TCR beta libraries. The germline CDR1 and CDR2 sequences are PRHDT and FYEKMQ (reference sequence). Trimming took 0 bases from V and 10 from J, leaving 10 bases between them. CDR3 length: 13 amino acids. The receptor comes from a human donor with chronic lymphocytic leukemia. V gene TRBV13 combines with J gene TRBJ2-1; D gene unclear. The source was PBMCs, collected after 24 months of ibrutinib treatment. CDR3 loop: CASSLGDGREQFF. CDR3 DNA sequence: TGTGCCAGCAGCTTAGGCGATGGAAGAGAGCAGTTCTTC.